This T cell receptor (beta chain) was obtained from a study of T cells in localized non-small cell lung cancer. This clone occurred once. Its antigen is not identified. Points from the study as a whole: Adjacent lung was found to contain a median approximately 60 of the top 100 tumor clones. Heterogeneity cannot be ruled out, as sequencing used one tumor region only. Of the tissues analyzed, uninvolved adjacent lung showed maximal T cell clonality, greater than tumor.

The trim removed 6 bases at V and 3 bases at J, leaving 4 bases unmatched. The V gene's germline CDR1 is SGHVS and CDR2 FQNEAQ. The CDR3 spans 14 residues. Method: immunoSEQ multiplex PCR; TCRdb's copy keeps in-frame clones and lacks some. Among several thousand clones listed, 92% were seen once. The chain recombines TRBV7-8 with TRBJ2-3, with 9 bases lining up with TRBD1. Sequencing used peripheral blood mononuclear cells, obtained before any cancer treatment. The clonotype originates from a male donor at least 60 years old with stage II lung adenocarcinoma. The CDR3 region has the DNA TGTGCCAGCAGTAGGACAGGGGTAACAGATACGCAGTATTTT. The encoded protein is CASSRTGVTDTQYF. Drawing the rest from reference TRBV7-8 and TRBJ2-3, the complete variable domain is GAGVSQSPRYKVAKRGQDVALRCDPISGHVSLFWYQQALGQGPEFLTYFQNEAQLDKSGLPSDRFFAERPEGSVSTLKIQRTQQEDSAVYLCASSRTGVTDTQYFGPGTRLTVL.